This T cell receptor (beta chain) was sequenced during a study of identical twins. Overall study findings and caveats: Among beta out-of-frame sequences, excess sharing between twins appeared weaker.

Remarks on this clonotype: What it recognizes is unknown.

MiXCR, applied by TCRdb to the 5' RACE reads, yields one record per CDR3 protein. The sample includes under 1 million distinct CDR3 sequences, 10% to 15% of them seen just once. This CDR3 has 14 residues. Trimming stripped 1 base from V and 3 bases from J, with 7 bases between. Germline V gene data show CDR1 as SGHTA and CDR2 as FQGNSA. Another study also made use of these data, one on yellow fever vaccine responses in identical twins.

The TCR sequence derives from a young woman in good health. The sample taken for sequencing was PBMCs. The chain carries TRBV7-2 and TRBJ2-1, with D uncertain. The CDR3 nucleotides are TGTGCCAGCAGCTTAGAAGTCTACTACAATGAGCAGTTCTTC. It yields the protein CASSLEVYYNEQFF.